The TCR beta chain described here comes from a study of cytotoxic CD8 clonotypes in ibrutinib-treated CLL. The wider study: The patients comprised approximately eleven relapsed/refractory and more than 14 treatment-naive cases, roughly 18 IGHV unmutated.

Cryopreserved PBMCs were the source of about 2 micrograms of genomic DNA, which went to TCR beta libraries. Germline V gene data show CDR1 as MNHNS and CDR2 as SASEGT. The CDR3 covers 16 residues. Trimming removed 4 bases from V and 1 base from J; junction bases left unmatched: 6. The planned depth of sequencing spanned 1 in 200,000 to 1 in 1 million T cells. Using immunoSEQ multiplex PCR, the repertoire was profiled, and TCRdb retains in-frame clones only, with some absent. The data contain about 50,000 clones, about 50% of them singletons. Sample: PBMCs, taken after 24 months of ibrutinib treatment. The chain recombines TRBV6-1 with TRBJ2-3, with TRBD2 matching 9 bases. The sequence was obtained from a human donor with chronic lymphocytic leukemia. In DNA form, the CDR3 reads TGTGCCAGCAGTGGGCAATGGACTAGCGGCACAGATACGCAGTATTTT. Translation: CASSGQWTSGTDTQYF.